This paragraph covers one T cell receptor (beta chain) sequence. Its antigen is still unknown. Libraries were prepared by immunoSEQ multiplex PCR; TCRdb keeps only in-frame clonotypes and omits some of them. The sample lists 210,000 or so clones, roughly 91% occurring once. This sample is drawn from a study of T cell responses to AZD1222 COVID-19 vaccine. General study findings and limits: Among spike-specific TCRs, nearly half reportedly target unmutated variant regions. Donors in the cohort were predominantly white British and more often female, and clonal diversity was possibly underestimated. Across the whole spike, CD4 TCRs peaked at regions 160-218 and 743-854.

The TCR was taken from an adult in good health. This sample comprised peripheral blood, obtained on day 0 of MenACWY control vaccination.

CDR3 residues: CATGTGGMGGYTF. The CDR3 coding sequence is TGTGCCACTGGGACAGGAGGCATGGGAGGCTACACCTTC. This chain connects TRBV19 to TRBJ1-2; 8 nucleotides agree with TRBD1. The CDR3 is 13 residues long. J was trimmed by 8 bases and V by 10 bases; bases with no gene match: 12. Germline loops: CDR1 LNHDA, CDR2 SQIVND (reference sequence).